This TCR beta chain was retrieved from a study of blood T cell repertoires in COVID-19 (dated by TCRdb to the early 2020s). Broadly, across the study: Samples from collaborators originated in the United States, Italy and Spain and spanned both the acute and convalescent phases of COVID-19. A de-identified subject ID, COVID-19 status, age in years and sex were almost always included in the sample metadata. A freely available public database, intended as a resource for researchers studying the immune response to SARS-CoV-2, is where the repertoires were released. Where HLA class I and class II types were available, the types were taken from metadata supplied by the sample provider, not from assay-based typing. The prospective study material was composed of cDNA or gDNA derived from T cells, B-cell-depleted T cells, or PBMCs. Samples came from the ongoing ImmuneRACE study (first 160 participants) plus 1,254 subjects from 6 global collaborators. Deeply sampled blood TCRbeta repertoires from subjects exposed to, actively infected with, or recovered from COVID-19 were included in the dataset. The paper's findings and limits, for the study overall: The quantity of clinical and demographic metadata differed by source and by participant and was supplied without curation.

Collaborating institutions collected whole blood in K2EDTA tubes following their own protocols. For TCRbeta analysis, collaborator samples were shipped as frozen whole blood, as isolated PBMCs, or as DNA extracted from either sample type. CDR1 KGHDR and CDR2 SFDVKD were looked up in the germline V gene. V and J are truncated by 6 bases and 3 bases respectively, leaving an intervening sequence of 16 bases. The CDR3 numbers 16 residues from cysteine through phenylalanine. The entry retains the CDR3 DNA only, 48 bases that are in frame from base 1. TCRbeta CDR3 regions were amplified from genomic DNA using the immunoSEQ Assay, a bias-controlled multiplex PCR. On the study's bioinformatics: The number of nucleated cells in each sample was estimated from the amplification of reference gene primers within the assay. Sequence reads were collapsed and filtered to measure the absolute abundance of every unique TCRbeta CDR3 rearrangement. For each sample, productive Simpson clonality was calculated as the square root of Simpson's diversity index across productive rearrangements. Entries here come from immuneACCESS through TCRdb and include only in-frame sequences with V and J called. Some clones fail to appear in such tables; in the studies checked, an unresolved V gene covers under half of the shortfall, and the cause of the remainder is unknown. V, J and clone size are taken as reported in that table, and D and trimming were inferred from the DNA itself. A total of some 220,000 clones appear in this sample, roughly 82% of them only once. Roughly 10% of the sample belongs to the ten largest clones.

This clone came up a few times. What this receptor recognizes is not known. Base qualities are missing; no much larger clone stands one base away. The origin of this receptor is a man aged 45-65 years with active or convalescent COVID-19. The sequenced material came from peripheral blood. This sequence uses TRBV24-1 and TRBJ2-2; TRBD1 is a possible D gene, resting on 6 matching bases. In nucleotide form, the sequence is TGTGCCACCAGTCGAGCCAAACAGGGTTACACCGGGGAGCTGTTTTTT. Its amino acids are CATSRAKQGYTGELFF.